Listed below are T cell receptor beta chains from one sample, sequenced in a study of blood T cell repertoires in COVID-19. The table came from immunoSEQ multiplex PCR; TCRdb's copy has only in-frame clones and leaves some out. The sample carries roughly 300,000 clones, around nine tenths recorded once. The sequencing sample was made of peripheral blood. The source of these receptors is a woman in her thirties with COVID-19, enrolled during active disease. Both conserved end residues are part of each CDR3. The D gene is left open where the match is weak. The size of a clone is reported for some rows only, either as once, few or many, or as a class for expanded clones.

>TRBD1|-|TRBJ1-1|TRBV18|16
TGTGCCAGCTCTCAGAGACAGGGGGCTGGGGACACTGAAGCTTTCTTT
CASSQRQGAGDTEAFF
>TRBD1|-|TRBJ2-1|TRBV4-1|16
TGCGCCAGCAGTTTCGGACAGGGAAGGGATTACAATGAGCAGTTCTTC
CASSFGQGRDYNEQFF
>TRBD1|-|TRBJ2-7|TRBV10-3|15
TGTGCCATCGGTAATCCGGGACAGGGATCCTACGAGCAGTACTTC
CAIGNPGQGSYEQYF
>-|-|TRBJ2-7|TRBV14|22
TGTGCCAGCAGCCGACCGCGGGGGGTACCGGGACAGGGAGGGAAGACAGACTACGAGCAGTACTTC
CASSRPRGVPGQGGKTDYEQYF
>-|-|TRBJ2-7|TRBV27|16
TGTGCCAGCAGCACTTACAGCTACCAGAGCTCCTACGAGCAGTACTTC
CASSTYSYQSSYEQYF
>TRBD2|-|TRBJ2-3|TRBV7-9|14
TGTGCCAGCAGCTTAGGAGCGGGAGGAGATACGCAGTATTTT
CASSLGAGGDTQYF
>-|-|TRBJ1-5|TRBV19|16
TGTGCCAGTAGCCTCCCCCCGGGGAGAGGCAATCAGCCCCAGCATTTT
CASSLPPGRGNQPQHF
>-|-|TRBJ1-4|TRBV30|12
TGTGCCTGGAGTCCCCGCCCAGGGGAACTGTTTTTT
CAWSPRPGELFF
>TRBD2|-|TRBJ2-5|TRBV30|14
TGTGCCTACCTCGTAGCGGGGGGGAGGGAGACCCAGTACTTC
CAYLVAGGRETQYF
>TRBD1|-|TRBJ2-5|TRBV24-1|16
TGTGCCACCAGTGAACAAGGGACAGGAGTCCAAGAGACCCAGTACTTC
CATSEQGTGVQETQYF
>-|-|TRBJ2-3|TRBV10-3|11
TGTGCCATCAGGCGGGAAGATACGCAGTATTTT
CAIRREDTQYF
>-|-|TRBJ1-1|TRBV27|11
TGTGCCAGCAGTCAGGACAGAGAAGCTTTCTTT
CASSQDREAFF
>TRBD1|-|TRBJ2-7|TRBV2|13
TGTGCCAGCAAGCGGGACAGGGCCTACGAGCAGTACTTC
CASKRDRAYEQYF
>TRBD1|-|TRBJ2-7|TRBV4-1|15
TGCGCCAGCAGCCCCGGGACAGCAAGCTCCTACGAGCAGTACTTC
CASSPGTASSYEQYF
>-|few|TRBJ1-5|TRBV28|15
TGTGCCAGCAGTTTATGGGGGCAGGGCAATCAGCCCCAGCATTTT
CASSLWGQGNQPQHF
>TRBD1|-|TRBJ2-5|TRBV9|20
TGTGCCAGCAGCGTAGCTACGGCAGGTTCGTGGACAGGGATACAAGAGACCCAGTACTTC
CASSVATAGSWTGIQETQYF
>TRBD2|-|TRBJ2-3|TRBV6-6|18
TGTGCCAGCAGCCGACTAGCGGGAGGGCCGCTTCTAATGGATACGCAGTATTTT
CASSRLAGGPLLMDTQYF
>TRBD1|-|TRBJ2-1|TRBV14|17
TGTGCCAGCAGCCAGAGACAGGGGGTCACCAACTACAATGAGCAGTTCTTC
CASSQRQGVTNYNEQFF
>TRBD1|-|TRBJ2-1|TRBV2|15
TGTGCCAGCAGTGAACGGGACAGGGTCAACAATGAGCAGTTCTTC
CASSERDRVNNEQFF
>-|-|TRBJ2-7|TRBV5-1|16
TGCGCCAGCAGCGTCGCCCCGTTGACTAGTTCCTACGAGCAGTACTTC
CASSVAPLTSSYEQYF
>TRBD1|-|TRBJ1-4|TRBV20-1|15
TGCAGTGCTAGTCAACAGGGGTCCACTAATGAAAAACTGTTTTTT
CSASQQGSTNEKLFF
>TRBD1|-|TRBJ1-2|TRBV6-4|13
TGTGCCAGCAGTGCGGACAGGGACTATGGCTACACCTTC
CASSADRDYGYTF
>-|-|TRBJ2-7|TRBV2|12
TGTGCCAGCAGTGATGGTGGAGGCGAGCAGTACTTC
CASSDGGGEQYF
>-|once|TRBJ2-7|TRBV9|14
TGTGCCAGCAGCGTAGGCGGGGAGTGGTACGAGCAGTACTTC
CASSVGGEWYEQYF
>TRBD1|-|TRBJ1-2|TRBV5-1|13
TGCGCCAGCAACAGGGGTGACGGCTATGGCTACACCTTC
CASNRGDGYGYTF
>-|-|TRBJ1-2|TRBV21-1|14
TGTGCCAGCAGCGAAACAACAGGCGCCTATGGCTACACCTTC
CASSETTGAYGYTF
>-|-|TRBJ2-1|TRBV7-9|15
TGTGCCAGCAGCCCCCCCGGACTCCCCATAAATGAGCAGTTCTTC
CASSPPGLPINEQFF
>-|-|TRBJ2-7|TRBV28|17
TGTGCCAGCAGTTTAGGGCTCCAGGTCGGACTCATCTACGAGCAGTACTTC
CASSLGLQVGLIYEQYF
>-|once|TRBJ2-7|TRBV5-6|13
TGTGCCAGCAGCAGGACAGCTCTGGAAGAGCAGTACTTC
CASSRTALEEQYF
>-|-|TRBJ1-1|TRBV6-1|15
TGTGCCAGCAGTGAGGCAGCCTCGGGGGGCACTGAAGCTTTCTTT
CASSEAASGGTEAFF
>-|-|TRBJ1-5|TRBV10-2|13
TGCGCCAGCAGTGAATGGCTCCCCAAGCCCCAGCATTTT
CASSEWLPKPQHF
>TRBD2|-|TRBJ2-2|TRBV24-1|13
TGTGCCACTAGCGGGAGGGGCACCGGGGAGCTGTTTTTT
CATSGRGTGELFF
>-|-|TRBJ2-7|TRBV19|12
TGTGCCAGTAGTATAGCCGGGGTCGAGCAGTACTTC
CASSIAGVEQYF
>TRBD2|-|TRBJ2-7|TRBV4-1|15
TGCGCCAGCAGCGACCCCCTAGCGGGGGCCTACGAGCAGTACTTC
CASSDPLAGAYEQYF
>TRBD1|-|TRBJ2-7|TRBV28|14
TGTGCCAGCAGTTTCCTACAGGGGCCCTTCGAGCAGTACTTC
CASSFLQGPFEQYF
>-|once|TRBJ2-5|TRBV6-2/TRBV6-3|13
TGTGCCAGCAGTTACCGTAGTGGTGAGACCCAGTACTTC
CASSYRSGETQYF
>-|-|TRBJ1-1|TRBV6-2/TRBV6-3|13
TGTGCCAGCAGTTACGATAGGAACACTGAAGCTTTCTTT
CASSYDRNTEAFF
>TRBD1|-|TRBJ1-4|TRBV7-9|14
TGTGCCAGCAGCCGGACAGGGGAGGGTGAAAAACTGTTTTTT
CASSRTGEGEKLFF
>-|-|TRBJ2-3|TRBV4-1|16
TGCGCCAGCAGCCAAGATCCCCTAGCGAGCACAGATACGCAGTATTTT
CASSQDPLASTDTQYF
>-|-|TRBJ1-1|TRBV24-1|13
TGTGCCACCAGGGCCGGGGGTGGCACTGAAGCTTTCTTT
CATRAGGGTEAFF
>TRBD1|few|TRBJ1-1|TRBV18|16
TGTGCCAGCTCACCACGGGACAGGGTTGGGAACACTGAAGCTTTCTTT
CASSPRDRVGNTEAFF